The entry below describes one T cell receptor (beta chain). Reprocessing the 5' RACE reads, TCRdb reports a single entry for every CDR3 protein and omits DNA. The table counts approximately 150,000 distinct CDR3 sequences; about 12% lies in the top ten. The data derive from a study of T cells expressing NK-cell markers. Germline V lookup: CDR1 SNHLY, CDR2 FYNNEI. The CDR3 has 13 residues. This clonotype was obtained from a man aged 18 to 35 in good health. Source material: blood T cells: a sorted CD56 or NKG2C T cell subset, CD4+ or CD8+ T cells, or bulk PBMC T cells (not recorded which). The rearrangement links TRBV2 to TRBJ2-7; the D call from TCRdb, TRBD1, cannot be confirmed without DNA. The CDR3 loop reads CASKSGQKNEQYF.